This TCR beta chain is drawn from a study of early T cells in non-severe SARS-CoV-2 infection. Study-level background: Unsorted whole blood bulk RNA was sequenced, with unpaired chains.

The table lists this clonotype with many counts. The antigen is undetermined. Germline V gives CDR1 SGHAT, CDR2 FQNNGV. The CDR3 extends over 17 amino acids. The V gene end was trimmed by 5 bases and the J gene end by 3 bases; junction bases not matched to a gene: 15. Individual cDNA molecules carried attached unique molecular identifiers. A single record per CDR3 protein comes from TCRdb applying MiXCR to the 5' RACE reads. The table lists under 85,000 distinct CDR3 sequences, more than 13% of them singletons. Study results and caveats: VDJdb matching, biased toward anti-spike CD8 responses, missed private and CD4 specificities.

The V call is TRBV11-2, the J call TRBJ1-2; 7 bases map to TRBD1. The sample consisted of whole blood. This clonotype was obtained from an adult who was a healthcare worker with PCR-confirmed SARS-CoV-2 infection or an uninfected control (not recorded which). CDR3 sequence: CASSRGQHPTSYYGYTF. For the CDR3, the DNA is TGTGCCAGCAGCCGGGGACAGCACCCGACTTCCTACTATGGCTACACCTTC. The full variable domain, in which reference TRBV11-2 and TRBJ1-2 provide the parts outside the CDR3, is EAGVAQSPRYKIIEKRQSVAFWCNPISGHATLYWYQQILGQGPKLLIQFQNNGVVDDSQLPKDRFSAERLKGVDSTLKIQPAKLEDSAVYLCASSRGQHPTSYYGYTFGSGTRLTVV.